Shown below are 4 T cell receptor beta chains from a single sample sequenced in a study of shared clonotypes between healthy human individuals (dated by TCRdb to 2020 to 2021). The library was generated by the immunoSEQ multiplex PCR assay. TCRdb's version of the immuneACCESS table is confined to in-frame rearrangements and falls short of the full clone set. An unresolved V gene accounts for under half of the shortfall where checked; the remainder is of unknown origin. Counted in this sample were 2 million to 2.5 million clones; 95% of them appeared once. Of the sample, around 0.13% falls within the top ten clones. The specimen was naive CD4+ T cells sorted from blood. Sample cell subset or site, as interpreted from the label and publication: CD45RA+ positively selected. These receptors were collected from a man aged 18 to 30 in good health.

The gene calls are TRBV7-8 and TRBJ2-6; unclear D gene. The germline V gene encodes CDR1 SGHVS and CDR2 FQNEAQ. V gave up 5 bases and J gave up 0 bases, with 17 bases separating them. CDR3 length: 18 residues. The CDR3 loop reads CASSPTLAEGSGANVLTF. In DNA form, the CDR3 reads TGTGCCAGCAGCCCAACTTTGGCGGAAGGCTCTGGGGCCAACGTCCTGACTTTC.

V usage is TRBV28 and J usage is TRBJ2-2, with 8 bases that match TRBD1. The V gene's germline CDR1 is MDHEN and CDR2 SYDVKM. V was clipped by 5 bases and J by 5 bases; unmatched bases: 10. CDR3 length: 16 residues. The CDR3 region is CASSRQGARKTGELFF. The CDR3 nucleotides are TGTGCCAGCAGTAGGCAGGGGGCGAGAAAGACCGGGGAGCTGTTTTTT.

The chain employs TRBV30 and TRBJ1-3; maybe TRBD1 (6 bases). Germline values: CDR1 GTSNPN, CDR2 SVGIG (reference sequence). CDR3 length equals 14 residues. V shed 4 bases and J shed 4 bases, with 14 bases lying between them. CDR3 protein: CAWTGGQKGNTIYF. The DNA of the CDR3 is TGTGCCTGGACCGGTGGACAGAAGGGAAACACCATATATTTT.

V is TRBV4-1 and J is TRBJ2-1, with no clear D. CDR3 length: 12 residues. The germline CDR1 and CDR2 sequences are MGHRA and YSYEKL. The V end was cut by 2 bases, the J end by 9 bases, with 8 bases between. The CDR3 nucleotides are TGCGCCAGCAGCCAACTTTCAAGTGAGCAGTTCTTC. Residues: CASSQLSSEQFF.